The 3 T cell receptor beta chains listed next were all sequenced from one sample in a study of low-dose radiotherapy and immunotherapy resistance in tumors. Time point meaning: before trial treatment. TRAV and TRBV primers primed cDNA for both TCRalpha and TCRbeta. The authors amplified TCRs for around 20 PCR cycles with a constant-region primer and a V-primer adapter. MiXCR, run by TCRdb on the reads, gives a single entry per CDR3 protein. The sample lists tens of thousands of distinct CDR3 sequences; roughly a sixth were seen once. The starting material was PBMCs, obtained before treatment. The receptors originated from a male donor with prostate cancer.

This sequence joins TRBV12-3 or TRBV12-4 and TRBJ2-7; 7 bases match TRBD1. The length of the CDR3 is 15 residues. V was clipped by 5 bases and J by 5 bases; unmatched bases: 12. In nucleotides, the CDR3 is TGTGCCAGCAGTCATATCCGACAGGGATTCCACGAGCAGTACTTC. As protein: CASSHIRQGFHEQYF.

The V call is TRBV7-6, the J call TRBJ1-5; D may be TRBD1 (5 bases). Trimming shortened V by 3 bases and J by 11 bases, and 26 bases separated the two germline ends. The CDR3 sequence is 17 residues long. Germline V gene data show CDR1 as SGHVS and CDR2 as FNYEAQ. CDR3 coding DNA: TGTGCCAGCAGCTTGGGAGGAGAGGGCGAAGTTCAGACAGCCCAGCATTTT. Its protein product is CASSLGGEGEVQTAQHF.

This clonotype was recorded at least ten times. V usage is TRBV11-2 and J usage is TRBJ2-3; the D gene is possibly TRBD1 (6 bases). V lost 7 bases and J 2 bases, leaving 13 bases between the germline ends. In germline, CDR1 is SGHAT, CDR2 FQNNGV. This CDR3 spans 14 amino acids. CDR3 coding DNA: TGTGCCAGCAATCAGGCAGGGGACACAGATACGCAGTATTTT. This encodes CASNQAGDTDTQYF.